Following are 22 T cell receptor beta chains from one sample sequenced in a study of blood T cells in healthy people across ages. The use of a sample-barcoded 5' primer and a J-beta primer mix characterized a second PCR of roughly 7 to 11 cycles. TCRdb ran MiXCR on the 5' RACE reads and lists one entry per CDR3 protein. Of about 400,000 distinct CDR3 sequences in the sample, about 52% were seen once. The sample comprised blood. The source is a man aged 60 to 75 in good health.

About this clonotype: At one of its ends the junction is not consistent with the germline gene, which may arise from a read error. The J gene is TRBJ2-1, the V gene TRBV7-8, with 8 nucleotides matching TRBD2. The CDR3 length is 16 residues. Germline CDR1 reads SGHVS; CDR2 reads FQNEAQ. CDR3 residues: CASSLGGGLYYKEQFF. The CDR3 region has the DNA TGTGCCAGCAGCTTAGGCGGGGGGCTTTACTACAAGGAGCAGTTCTTC.

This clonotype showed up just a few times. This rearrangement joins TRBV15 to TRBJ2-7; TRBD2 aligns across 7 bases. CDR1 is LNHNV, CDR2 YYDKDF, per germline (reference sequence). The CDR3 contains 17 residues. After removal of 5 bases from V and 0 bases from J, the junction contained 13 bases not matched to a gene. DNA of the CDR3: TGTGCCACCAGCGAGATGGGGAGACTAGCTCACTCCTACGAGCAGTACTTC. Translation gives CATSEMGRLAHSYEQYF. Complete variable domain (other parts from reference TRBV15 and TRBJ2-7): DAMVIQNPRYQVTQFGKPVTLSCSQTLNHNVMYWYQQKSSQAPKLLFHYYDKDFNNEADTPDNFQSRRPNTSFCFLDIRSPGLGDTAMYLCATSEMGRLAHSYEQYFGPGTRLTVT.

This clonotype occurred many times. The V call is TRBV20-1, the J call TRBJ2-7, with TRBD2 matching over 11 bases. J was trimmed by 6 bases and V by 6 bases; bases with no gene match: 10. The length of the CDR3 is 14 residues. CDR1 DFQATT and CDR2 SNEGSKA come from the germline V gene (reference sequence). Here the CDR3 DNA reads TGCAGTGCCAAAATCGGACTAGCGGGTGGCGAGCAGTACTTC. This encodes CSAKIGLAGGEQYF.

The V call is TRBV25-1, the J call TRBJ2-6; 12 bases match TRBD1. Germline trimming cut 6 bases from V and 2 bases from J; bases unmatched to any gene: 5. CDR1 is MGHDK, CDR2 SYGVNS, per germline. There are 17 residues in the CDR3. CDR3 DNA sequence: TGTGCCAGCAGGCCGGGACAGGGGGCGCCTGGGGCCAACGTCCTGACTTTC. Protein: CASRPGQGAPGANVLTF. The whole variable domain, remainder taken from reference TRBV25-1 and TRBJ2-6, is EADIYQTPRYLVIGTGKKITLECSQTMGHDKMYWYQQDPGMELHLIHYSYGVNSTEKGDLSSESTVSRIRTEHFPLTLESARPSHTSQYLCASRPGQGAPGANVLTFGAGSRLTVL.

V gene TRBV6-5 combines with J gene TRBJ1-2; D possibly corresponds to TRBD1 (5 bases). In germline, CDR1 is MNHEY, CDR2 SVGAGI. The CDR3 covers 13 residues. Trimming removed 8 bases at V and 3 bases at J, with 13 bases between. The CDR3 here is CASGTALDYGYTF. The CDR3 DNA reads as TGTGCCAGCGGGACCGCTCTGGACTATGGCTACACCTTC.

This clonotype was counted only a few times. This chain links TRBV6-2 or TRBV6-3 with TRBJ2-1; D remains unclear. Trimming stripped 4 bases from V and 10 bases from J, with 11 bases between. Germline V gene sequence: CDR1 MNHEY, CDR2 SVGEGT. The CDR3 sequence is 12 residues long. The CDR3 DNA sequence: TGTGCCAGCAGTTCCTGGCGAAGCGAGCAGTTCTTC. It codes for CASSSWRSEQFF.

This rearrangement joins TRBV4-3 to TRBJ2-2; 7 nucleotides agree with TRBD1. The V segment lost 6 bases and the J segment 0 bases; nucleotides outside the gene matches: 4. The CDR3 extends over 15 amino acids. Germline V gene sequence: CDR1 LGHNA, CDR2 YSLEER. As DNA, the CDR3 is TGCGCCAGCAGTCCGGACAGGACGAACACCGGGGAGCTGTTTTTT. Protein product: CASSPDRTNTGELFF.

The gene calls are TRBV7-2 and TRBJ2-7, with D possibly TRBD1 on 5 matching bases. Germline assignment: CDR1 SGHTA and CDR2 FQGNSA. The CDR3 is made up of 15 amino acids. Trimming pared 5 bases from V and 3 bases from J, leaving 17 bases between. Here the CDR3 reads CASSRRPGHVYEQYF. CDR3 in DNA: TGTGCCAGCAGCCGTAGACCAGGACATGTCTACGAGCAGTACTTC.

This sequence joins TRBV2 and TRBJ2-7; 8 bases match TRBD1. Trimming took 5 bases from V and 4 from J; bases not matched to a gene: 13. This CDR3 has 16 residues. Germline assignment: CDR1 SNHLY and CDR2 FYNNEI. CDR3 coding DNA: TGTGCCAGCAGTAACCTGCCGGGACAGGAGGGGTACGAGCAGTACTTC. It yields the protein CASSNLPGQEGYEQYF.

CDR3 bases: TGTGCCAGCAGCTTAGCTTCGGAGCGGAGGGGCGAAAAACTGTTTTTT. Its protein product is CASSLASERRGEKLFF. The J gene is TRBJ1-4, the V gene TRBV7-6; the D gene is possibly TRBD1 (5 bases). Germline-derived CDR1 and CDR2 are SGHVS and FNYEAQ. The CDR3 is 16 amino acids. V lost 0 bases and J lost 8, with 16 bases in between.

The CDR3 loop is CACRSDTGELFF. The CDR3 DNA sequence: TGTGCCTGCCGGAGTGACACCGGGGAGCTGTTTTTT. V usage is TRBV6-5 and J usage is TRBJ2-2; D not resolved. In germline, CDR1 is MNHEY, CDR2 SVGAGI. This CDR3 comprises 12 residues. V was cut by 11 bases and J by 3 bases, with 10 bases left in between.

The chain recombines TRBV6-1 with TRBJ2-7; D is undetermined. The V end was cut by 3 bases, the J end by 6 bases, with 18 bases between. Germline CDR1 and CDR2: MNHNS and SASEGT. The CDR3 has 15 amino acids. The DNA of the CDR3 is TGTGCCAGCAGTGAGAGGATAGGGCCGACCTCCGAGCAGTACTTC. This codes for CASSERIGPTSEQYF.

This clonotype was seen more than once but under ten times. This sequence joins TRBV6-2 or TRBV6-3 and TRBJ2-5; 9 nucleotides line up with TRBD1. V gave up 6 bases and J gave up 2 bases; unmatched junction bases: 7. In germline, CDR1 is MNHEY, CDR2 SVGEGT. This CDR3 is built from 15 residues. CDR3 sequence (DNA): TGTGCCAGCAGGAGGACAGGGGACAGGCAAGAGACCCAGTACTTC. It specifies CASRRTGDRQETQYF.

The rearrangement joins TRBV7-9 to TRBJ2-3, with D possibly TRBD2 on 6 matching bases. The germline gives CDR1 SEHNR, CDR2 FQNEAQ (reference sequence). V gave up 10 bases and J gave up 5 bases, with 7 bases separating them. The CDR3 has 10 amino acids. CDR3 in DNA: TGTGCCACCGGGGGAGATACGCAGTATTTT. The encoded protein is CATGGDTQYF.

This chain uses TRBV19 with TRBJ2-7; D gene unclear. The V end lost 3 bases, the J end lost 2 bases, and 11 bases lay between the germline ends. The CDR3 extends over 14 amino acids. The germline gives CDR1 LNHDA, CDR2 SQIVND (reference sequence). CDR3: CASSIWQPPYEQYF. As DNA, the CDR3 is TGTGCCAGTAGTATTTGGCAGCCCCCCTACGAGCAGTACTTC. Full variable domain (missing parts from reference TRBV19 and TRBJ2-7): DGGITQSPKYLFRKEGQNVTLSCEQNLNHDAMYWYRQDPGQGLRLIYYSQIVNDFQKGDIAEGYSVSREKKESFPLTVTSAQKNPTAFYLCASSIWQPPYEQYFGPGTRLTVT.

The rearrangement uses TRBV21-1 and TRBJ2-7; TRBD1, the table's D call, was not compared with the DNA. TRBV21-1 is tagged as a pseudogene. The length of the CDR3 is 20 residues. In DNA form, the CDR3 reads TGTGCCAGCAGCAAACCCTCTCCGCGCTCCTCTCCGGGACAGTACTACGAGCAGTACTTC. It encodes CASSKPSPRSSPGQYYEQYF.

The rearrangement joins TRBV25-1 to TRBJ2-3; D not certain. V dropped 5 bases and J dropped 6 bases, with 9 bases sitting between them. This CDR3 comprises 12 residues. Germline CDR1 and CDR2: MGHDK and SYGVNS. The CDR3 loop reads CASSLVPDTQYF. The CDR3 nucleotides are TGTGCCAGCAGTTTAGTTCCGGATACGCAGTATTTT.

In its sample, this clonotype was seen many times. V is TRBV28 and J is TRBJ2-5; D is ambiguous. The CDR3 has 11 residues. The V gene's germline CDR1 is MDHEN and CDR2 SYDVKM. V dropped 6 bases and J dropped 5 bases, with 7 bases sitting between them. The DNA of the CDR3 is TGTGCCAGCAGCCGATGGGAGACCCAGTACTTC. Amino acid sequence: CASSRWETQYF.

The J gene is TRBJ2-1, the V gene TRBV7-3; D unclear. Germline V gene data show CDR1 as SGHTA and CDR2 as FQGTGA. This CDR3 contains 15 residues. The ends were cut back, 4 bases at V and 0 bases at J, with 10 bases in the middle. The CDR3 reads CASSSQPSSYNEQFF. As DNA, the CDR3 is TGTGCCAGCAGCTCTCAGCCGAGCTCCTACAATGAGCAGTTCTTC.

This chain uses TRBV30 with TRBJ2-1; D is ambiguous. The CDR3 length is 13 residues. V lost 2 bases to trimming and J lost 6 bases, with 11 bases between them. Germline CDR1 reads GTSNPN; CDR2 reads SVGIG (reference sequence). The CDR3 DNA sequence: TGTGCCTGGAGTCGCCGGGCCGGCAATGAGCAGTTCTTC. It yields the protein CAWSRRAGNEQFF.

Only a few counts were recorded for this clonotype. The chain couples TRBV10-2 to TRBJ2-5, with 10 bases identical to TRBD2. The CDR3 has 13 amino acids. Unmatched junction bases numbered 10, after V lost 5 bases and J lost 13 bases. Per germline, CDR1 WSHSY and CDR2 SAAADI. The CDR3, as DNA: TGCGCCAGCAGTCCGACTAGCGGGTACGAGCGGTACTTC. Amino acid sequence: CASSPTSGYERYF.

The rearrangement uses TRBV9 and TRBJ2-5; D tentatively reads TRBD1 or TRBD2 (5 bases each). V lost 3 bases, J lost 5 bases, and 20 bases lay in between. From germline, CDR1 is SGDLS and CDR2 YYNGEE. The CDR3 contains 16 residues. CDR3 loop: CASSGGLGEGQETQYF. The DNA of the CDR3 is TGTGCCAGCAGCGGGGGATTGGGGGAAGGGCAGGAGACCCAGTACTTC.